This T cell receptor beta chain was sequenced during a study of T cell responses to AZD1222 COVID-19 vaccine. Study observations and caveats: The donor group comprised mostly white British people and more females; the analysis possibly underestimated clonal diversity.

Note on this clone: The antigen remains undetermined.

Some clones are missing from TCRdb's copy, which holds only in-frame ones; the method was immunoSEQ multiplex PCR. The sample has 60,000 to 85,000 clones, around 80% seen once. The CDR3 contains 15 residues. Germline V lookup: CDR1 SNHLY, CDR2 FYNNEI. The trim removed 6 bases at V and 0 bases at J, leaving 6 bases unmatched. Sequencing was performed on peripheral blood, taken 28 days after the second dose of the MenACWY control vaccine. The chain carries TRBV2 and TRBJ2-3; the match to TRBD1 covers 7 bases. This receptor was identified in an adult who received the MenACWY meningococcal vaccine as a control. As DNA, the CDR3 is TGTGCCAGCAGCCGGGACAGCACTAGCACAGATACGCAGTATTTT. Its protein is CASSRDSTSTDTQYF.